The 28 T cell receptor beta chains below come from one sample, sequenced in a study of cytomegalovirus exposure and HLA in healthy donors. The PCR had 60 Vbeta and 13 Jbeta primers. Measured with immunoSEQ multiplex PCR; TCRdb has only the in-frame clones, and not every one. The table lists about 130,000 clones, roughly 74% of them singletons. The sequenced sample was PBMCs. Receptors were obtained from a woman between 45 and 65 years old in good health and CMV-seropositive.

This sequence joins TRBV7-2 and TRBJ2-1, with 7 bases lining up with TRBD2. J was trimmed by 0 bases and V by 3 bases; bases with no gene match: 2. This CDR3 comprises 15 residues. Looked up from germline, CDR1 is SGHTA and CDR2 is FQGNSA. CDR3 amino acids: CASSLGGTSYNEQFF. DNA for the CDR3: TGTGCCAGCAGCTTGGGGGGGACCTCCTACAATGAGCAGTTCTTC.

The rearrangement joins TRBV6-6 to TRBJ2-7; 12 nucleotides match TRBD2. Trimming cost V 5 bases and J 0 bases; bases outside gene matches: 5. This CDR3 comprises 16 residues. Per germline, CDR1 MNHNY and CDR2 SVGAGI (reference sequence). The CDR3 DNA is TGTGCCAGCAGTCACGGACTAGCGGGGCTCTCCTACGAGCAGTACTTC. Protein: CASSHGLAGLSYEQYF.

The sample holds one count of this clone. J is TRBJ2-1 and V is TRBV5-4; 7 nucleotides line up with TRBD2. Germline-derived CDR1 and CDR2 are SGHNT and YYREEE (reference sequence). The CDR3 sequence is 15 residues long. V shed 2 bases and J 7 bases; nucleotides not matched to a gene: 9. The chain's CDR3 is CASSFWGGGVNEQFF. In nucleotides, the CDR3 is TGTGCCAGCAGCTTTTGGGGGGGAGGTGTTAATGAGCAGTTCTTC.

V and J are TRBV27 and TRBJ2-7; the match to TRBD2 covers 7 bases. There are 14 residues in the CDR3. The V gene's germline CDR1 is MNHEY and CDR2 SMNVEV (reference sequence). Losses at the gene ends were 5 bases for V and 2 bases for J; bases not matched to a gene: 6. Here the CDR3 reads CASSPKRGTYEQYF. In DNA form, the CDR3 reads TGTGCCAGCAGTCCCAAGCGGGGAACCTACGAGCAGTACTTC.

CDR3 bases: TGCGCCAGCATGGGACGGGGGGAAGGGAAGACCCAGTACTTC. This sequence encodes CASMGRGEGKTQYF. The chain employs TRBV4-1 and TRBJ2-5; 7 bases align to TRBD2. Trimming took 7 bases from V and 6 from J; bases not matched to a gene: 11. The CDR3 spans 14 residues. The germline V gene encodes CDR1 MGHRA and CDR2 YSYEKL.

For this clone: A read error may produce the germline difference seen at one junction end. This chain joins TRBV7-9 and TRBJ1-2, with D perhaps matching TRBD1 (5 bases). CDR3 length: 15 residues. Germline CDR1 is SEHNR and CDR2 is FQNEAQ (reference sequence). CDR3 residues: CSSTPDRRSGYGYTF. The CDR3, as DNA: TGTTCCAGCACTCCTGACAGACGGAGTGGATATGGCTACACCTTC.

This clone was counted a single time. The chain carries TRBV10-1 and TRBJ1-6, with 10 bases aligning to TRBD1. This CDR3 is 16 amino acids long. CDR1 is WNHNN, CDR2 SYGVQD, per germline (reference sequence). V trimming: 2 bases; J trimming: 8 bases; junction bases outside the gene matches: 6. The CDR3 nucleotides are TGCGCCAGCAGTGAGGCACAGGACAGGGGGGATTCACCCCTCCACTTT. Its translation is CASSEAQDRGDSPLHF.

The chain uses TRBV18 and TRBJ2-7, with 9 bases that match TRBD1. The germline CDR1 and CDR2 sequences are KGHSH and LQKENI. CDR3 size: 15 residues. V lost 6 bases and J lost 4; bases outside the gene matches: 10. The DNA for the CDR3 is TGTGCCAGCTCCCCCGGACAGGGGATAGCTTACGAGCAGTACTTC. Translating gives CASSPGQGIAYEQYF.

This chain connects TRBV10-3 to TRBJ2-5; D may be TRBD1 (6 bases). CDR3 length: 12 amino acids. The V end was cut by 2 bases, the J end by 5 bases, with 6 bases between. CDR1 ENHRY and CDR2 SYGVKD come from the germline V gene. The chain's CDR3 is CAISETGETQYF. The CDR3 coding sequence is TGTGCCATCAGTGAGACAGGGGAGACCCAGTACTTC.

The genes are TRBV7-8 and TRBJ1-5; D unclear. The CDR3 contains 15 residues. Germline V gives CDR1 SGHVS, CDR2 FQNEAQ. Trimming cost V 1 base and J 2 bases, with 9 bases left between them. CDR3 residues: CASSLESTGNQPQHF. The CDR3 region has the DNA TGTGCCAGCAGCTTAGAGTCAACAGGCAATCAGCCCCAGCATTTT. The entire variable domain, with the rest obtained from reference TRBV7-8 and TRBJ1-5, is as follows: GAGVSQSPRYKVAKRGQDVALRCDPISGHVSLFWYQQALGQGPEFLTYFQNEAQLDKSGLPSDRFFAERPEGSVSTLKIQRTQQEDSAVYLCASSLESTGNQPQHFGDGTRLSIL.

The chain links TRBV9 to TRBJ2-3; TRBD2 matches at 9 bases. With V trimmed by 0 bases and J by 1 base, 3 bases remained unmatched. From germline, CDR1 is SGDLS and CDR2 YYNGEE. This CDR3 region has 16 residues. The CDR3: CASSVGAGGGTDTQYF. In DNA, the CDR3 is TGTGCCAGCAGCGTAGGGGCGGGGGGGGGCACAGATACGCAGTATTTT.

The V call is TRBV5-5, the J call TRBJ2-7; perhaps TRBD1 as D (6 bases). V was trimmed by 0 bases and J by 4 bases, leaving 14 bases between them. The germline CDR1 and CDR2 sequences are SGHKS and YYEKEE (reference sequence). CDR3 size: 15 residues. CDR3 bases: TGTGCCAGCAGCTTGGGAATACAGGGTTTGTACGAGCAGTACTTC. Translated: CASSLGIQGLYEQYF.

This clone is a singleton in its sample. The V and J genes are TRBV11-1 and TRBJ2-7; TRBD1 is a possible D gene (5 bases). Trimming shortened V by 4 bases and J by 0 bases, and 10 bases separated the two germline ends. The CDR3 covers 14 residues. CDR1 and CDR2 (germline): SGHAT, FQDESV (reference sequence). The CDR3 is CASSSDRYSYEQYF. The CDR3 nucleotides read TGTGCCAGCAGCTCCGACAGATACTCCTACGAGCAGTACTTC.

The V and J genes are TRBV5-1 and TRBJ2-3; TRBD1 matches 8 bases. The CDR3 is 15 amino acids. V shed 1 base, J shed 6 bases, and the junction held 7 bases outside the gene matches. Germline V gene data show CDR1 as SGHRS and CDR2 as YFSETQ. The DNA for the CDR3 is TGCGCCAGCAGCTTGCTGACAGGGGATATGGATACGCAGTATTTT. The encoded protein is CASSLLTGDMDTQYF.

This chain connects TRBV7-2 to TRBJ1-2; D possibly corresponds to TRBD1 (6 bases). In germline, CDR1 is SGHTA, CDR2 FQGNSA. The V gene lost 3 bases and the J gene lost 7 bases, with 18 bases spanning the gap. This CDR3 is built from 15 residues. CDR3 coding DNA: TGTGCCAGCAGCTTGACCGGGACGGGGGGCGGTGGCTACACCTTC. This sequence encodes CASSLTGTGGGGYTF.

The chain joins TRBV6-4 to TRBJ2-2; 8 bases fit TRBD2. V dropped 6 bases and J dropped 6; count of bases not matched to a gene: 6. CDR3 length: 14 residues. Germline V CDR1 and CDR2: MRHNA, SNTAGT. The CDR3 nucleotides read TGTGCCAGCAGCAAGGGACTAGTCCCCGGGGAGCTGTTTTTT. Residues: CASSKGLVPGELFF.

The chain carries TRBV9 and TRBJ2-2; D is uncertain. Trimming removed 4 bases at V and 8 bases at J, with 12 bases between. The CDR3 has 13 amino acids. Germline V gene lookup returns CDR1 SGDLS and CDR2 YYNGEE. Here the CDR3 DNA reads TGTGCCAGCAGCCCCTCAGTATCGGGGGAGCTGTTTTTT. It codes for CASSPSVSGELFF.

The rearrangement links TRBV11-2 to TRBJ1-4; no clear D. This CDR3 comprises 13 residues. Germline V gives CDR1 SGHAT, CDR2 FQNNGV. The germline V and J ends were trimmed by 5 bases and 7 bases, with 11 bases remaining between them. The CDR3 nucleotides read TGTGCCAGCAGCGAAAGATGGGCTGAAAAACTGTTTTTT. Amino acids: CASSERWAEKLFF.

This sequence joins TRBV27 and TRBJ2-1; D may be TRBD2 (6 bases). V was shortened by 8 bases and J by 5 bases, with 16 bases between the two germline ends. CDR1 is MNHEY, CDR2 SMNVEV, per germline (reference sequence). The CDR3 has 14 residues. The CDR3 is CASSRGLLDNEQFF. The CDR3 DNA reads TGTGCCAGCTCCCGGGGACTGCTCGACAATGAGCAGTTCTTC.

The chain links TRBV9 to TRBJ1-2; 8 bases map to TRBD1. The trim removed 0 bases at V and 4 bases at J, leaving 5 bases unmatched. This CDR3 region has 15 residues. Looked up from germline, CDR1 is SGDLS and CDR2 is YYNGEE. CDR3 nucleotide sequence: TGTGCCAGCAGCGTAGCTGGGGGACAGGCCTATGGCTACACCTTC. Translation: CASSVAGGQAYGYTF.

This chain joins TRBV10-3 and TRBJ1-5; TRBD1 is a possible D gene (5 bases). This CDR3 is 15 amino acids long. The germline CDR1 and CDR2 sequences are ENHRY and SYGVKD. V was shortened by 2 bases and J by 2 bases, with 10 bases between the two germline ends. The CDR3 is CAISEQGLGNQPQHF. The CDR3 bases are TGTGCCATCAGTGAGCAGGGCCTCGGCAATCAGCCCCAGCATTTT.

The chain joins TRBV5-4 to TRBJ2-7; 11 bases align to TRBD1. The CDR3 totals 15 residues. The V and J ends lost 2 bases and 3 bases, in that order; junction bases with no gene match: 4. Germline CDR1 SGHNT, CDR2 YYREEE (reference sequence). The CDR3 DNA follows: TGTGCCAGCAGCTTCCCGGGACAGGGGGACTACGAGCAGTACTTC. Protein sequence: CASSFPGQGDYEQYF.

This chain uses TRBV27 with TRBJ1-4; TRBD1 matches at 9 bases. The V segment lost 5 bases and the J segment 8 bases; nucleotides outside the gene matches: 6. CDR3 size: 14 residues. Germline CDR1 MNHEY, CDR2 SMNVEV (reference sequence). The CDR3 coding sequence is TGTGCCAGCAGTGGACAGGGGAGCAACGAAAAACTGTTTTTT. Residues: CASSGQGSNEKLFF.

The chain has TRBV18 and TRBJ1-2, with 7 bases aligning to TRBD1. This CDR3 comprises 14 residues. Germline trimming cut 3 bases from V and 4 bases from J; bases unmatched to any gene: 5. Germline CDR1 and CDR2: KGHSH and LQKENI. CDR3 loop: CASSPKDRSYGYTF. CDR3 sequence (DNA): TGTGCCAGCTCACCCAAGGACAGGAGCTATGGCTACACCTTC.

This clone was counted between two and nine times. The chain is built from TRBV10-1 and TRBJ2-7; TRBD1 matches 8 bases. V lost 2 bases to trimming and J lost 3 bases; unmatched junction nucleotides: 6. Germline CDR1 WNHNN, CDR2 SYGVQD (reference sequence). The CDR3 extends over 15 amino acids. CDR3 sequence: CASSEGTGSYYEQYF. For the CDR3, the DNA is TGCGCCAGCAGTGAGGGGACAGGATCCTACTACGAGCAGTACTTC.

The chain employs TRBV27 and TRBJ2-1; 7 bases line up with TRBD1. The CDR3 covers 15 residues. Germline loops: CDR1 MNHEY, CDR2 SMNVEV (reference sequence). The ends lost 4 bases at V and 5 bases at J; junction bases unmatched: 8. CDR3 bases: TGTGCCAGCAGTTGGGGACAGATCAACCACAATGAGCAGTTCTTC. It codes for CASSWGQINHNEQFF.

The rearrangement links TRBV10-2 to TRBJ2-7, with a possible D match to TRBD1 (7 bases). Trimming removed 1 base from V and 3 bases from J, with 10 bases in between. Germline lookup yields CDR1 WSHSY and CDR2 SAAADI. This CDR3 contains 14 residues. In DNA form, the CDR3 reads TGCGCCAGCAGTGAGTGGCAGGGGGGCTACGAGCAGTACTTC. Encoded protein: CASSEWQGGYEQYF.

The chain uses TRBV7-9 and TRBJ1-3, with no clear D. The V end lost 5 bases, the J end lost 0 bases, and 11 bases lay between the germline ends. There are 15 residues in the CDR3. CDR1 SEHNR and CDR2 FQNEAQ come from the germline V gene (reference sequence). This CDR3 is CASSPTSDSGNTIYF. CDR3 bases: TGTGCCAGCAGCCCGACATCGGACTCTGGAAACACCATATATTTT.